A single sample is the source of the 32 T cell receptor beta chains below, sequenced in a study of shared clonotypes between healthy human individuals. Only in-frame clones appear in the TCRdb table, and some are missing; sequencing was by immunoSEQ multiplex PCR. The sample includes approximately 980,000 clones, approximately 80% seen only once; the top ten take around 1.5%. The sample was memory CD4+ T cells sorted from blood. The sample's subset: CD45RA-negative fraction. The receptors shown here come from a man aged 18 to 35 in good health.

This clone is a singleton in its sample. The DNA of the CDR3 is TGTGCCAGTAGTGCGGGGATGGGGACCCAGTACTTC. This sequence encodes CASSAGMGTQYF. V gene TRBV19 combines with J gene TRBJ2-5; possible D gene TRBD2, 6 bases. Germline V gene lookup returns CDR1 LNHDA and CDR2 SQIVND (reference sequence). The CDR3 has 12 residues. The V and J ends lost 5 bases and 7 bases respectively, with 11 bases between them.

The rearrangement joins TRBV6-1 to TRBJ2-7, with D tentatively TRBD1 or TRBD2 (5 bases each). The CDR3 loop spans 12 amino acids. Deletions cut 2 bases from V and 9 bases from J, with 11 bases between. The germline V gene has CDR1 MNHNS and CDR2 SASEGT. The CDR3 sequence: CASSEPQGVQYF. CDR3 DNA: TGTGCCAGCAGTGAACCTCAGGGAGTGCAGTACTTC.

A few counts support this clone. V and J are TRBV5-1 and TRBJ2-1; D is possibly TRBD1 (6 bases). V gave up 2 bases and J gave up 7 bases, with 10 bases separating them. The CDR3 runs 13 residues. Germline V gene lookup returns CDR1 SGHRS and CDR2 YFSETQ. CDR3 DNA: TGCGCCAGCAGCTTCGCAGGGGAGAATGAGCAGTTCTTC. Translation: CASSFAGENEQFF.

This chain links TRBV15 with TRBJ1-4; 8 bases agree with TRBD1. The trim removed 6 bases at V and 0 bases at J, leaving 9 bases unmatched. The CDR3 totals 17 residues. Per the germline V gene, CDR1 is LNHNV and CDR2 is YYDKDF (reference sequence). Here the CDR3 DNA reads TGTGCCACCAGAAGGGACAGGAGAGGGGCAACTAATGAAAAACTGTTTTTT. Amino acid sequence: CATRRDRRGATNEKLFF.

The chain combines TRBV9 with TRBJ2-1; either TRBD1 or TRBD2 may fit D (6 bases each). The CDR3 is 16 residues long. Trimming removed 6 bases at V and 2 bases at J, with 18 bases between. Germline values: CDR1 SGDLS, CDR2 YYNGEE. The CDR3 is CASTRGGMITYNEQFF. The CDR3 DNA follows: TGTGCCAGCACCAGAGGGGGGATGATCACCTACAATGAGCAGTTCTTC.

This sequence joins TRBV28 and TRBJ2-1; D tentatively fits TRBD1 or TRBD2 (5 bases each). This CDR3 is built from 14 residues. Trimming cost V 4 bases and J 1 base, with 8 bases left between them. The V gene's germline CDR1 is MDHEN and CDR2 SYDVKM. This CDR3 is CASSSGQSYNEQFF. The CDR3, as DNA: TGTGCCAGCAGTTCGGGGCAGTCCTACAATGAGCAGTTCTTC.

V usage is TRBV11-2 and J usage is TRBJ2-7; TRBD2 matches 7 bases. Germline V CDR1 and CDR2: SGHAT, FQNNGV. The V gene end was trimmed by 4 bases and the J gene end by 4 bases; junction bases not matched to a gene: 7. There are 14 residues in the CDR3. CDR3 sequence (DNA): TGTGCCAGCAGCTATCAGGTGGGGGGGTACGAGCAGTACTTC. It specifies CASSYQVGGYEQYF.

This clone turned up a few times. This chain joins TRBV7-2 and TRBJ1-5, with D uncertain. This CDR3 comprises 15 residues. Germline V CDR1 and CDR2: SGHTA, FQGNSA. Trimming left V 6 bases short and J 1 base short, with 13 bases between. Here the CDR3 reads CASRRAGNSNQPQHF. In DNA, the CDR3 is TGTGCCAGCAGGAGGGCGGGTAACAGCAATCAGCCCCAGCATTTT.

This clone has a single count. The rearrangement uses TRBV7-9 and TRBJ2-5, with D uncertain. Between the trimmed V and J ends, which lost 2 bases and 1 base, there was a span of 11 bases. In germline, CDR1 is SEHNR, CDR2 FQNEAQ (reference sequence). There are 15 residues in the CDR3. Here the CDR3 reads CASSLLGEIQETQYF. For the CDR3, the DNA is TGTGCCAGCAGCTTACTTGGGGAAATCCAAGAGACCCAGTACTTC.

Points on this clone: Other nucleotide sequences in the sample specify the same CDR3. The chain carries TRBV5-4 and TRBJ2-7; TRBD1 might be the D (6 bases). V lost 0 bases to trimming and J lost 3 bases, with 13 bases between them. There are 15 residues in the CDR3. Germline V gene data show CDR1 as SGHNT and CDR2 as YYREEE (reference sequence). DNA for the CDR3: TGTGCCAGCAGCTTGGGGGGCAGGGGCAGCTACGAGCAGTACTTC. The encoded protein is CASSLGGRGSYEQYF.

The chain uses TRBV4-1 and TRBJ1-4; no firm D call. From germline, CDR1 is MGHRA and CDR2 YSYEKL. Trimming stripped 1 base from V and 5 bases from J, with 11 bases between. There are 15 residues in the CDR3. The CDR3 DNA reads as TGCGCCAGCAGCCAAGGGAAAAGTGGGAATGAAAAACTGTTTTTT. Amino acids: CASSQGKSGNEKLFF.

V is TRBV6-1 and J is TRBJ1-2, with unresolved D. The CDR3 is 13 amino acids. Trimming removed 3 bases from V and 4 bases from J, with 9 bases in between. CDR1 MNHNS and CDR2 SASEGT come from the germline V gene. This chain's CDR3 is CASSDSARYGYTF. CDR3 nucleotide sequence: TGTGCCAGCAGTGATTCAGCGCGCTATGGCTACACCTTC.

The CDR3 spells CASSLDRSRDGAFF. CDR3 DNA: TGTGCCAGCAGCTTAGATCGTTCAAGGGACGGAGCTTTCTTT. V usage is TRBV7-2 and J usage is TRBJ1-1; possibly TRBD1 for D (5 bases). The CDR3 extends over 14 amino acids. Germline V gene sequence: CDR1 SGHTA, CDR2 FQGNSA. V lost 1 base to trimming and J lost 10 bases, with 16 bases between them.

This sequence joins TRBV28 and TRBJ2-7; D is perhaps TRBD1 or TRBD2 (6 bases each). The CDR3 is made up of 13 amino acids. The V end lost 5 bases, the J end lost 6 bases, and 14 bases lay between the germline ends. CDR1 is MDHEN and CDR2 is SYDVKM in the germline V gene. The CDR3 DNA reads TGTGCCAGCAGTGGGGGGCACGTTGTCGAGCAGTACTTC. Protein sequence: CASSGGHVVEQYF.

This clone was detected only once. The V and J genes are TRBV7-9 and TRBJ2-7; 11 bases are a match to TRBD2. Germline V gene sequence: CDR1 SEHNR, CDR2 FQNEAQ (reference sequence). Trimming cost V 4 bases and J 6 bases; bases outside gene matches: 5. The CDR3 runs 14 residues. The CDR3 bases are TGTGCCAGCAGCTCGGGACTAGCGGTGCTCGAGCAGTACTTC. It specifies CASSSGLAVLEQYF.

The CDR3 DNA is TGTGCCAGCAGTGAAGATCACAGGGGGATCCAGTACTTC. This encodes CASSEDHRGIQYF. This chain joins TRBV6-1 and TRBJ2-5, with TRBD1 matching 8 bases. V shed 1 base, J shed 10 bases, and the junction held 5 bases outside the gene matches. Germline V gene sequence: CDR1 MNHNS, CDR2 SASEGT. The CDR3 has 13 residues.

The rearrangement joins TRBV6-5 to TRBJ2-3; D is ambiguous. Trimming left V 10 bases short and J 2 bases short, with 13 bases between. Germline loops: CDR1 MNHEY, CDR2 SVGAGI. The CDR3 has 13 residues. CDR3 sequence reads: CATRSADTDTQYF. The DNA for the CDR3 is TGTGCCACCAGGTCGGCGGACACAGATACGCAGTATTTT.

CDR3: CASSPKGVTGELFF. CDR3 nucleotides: TGTGCCAGCAGCCCCAAGGGTGTGACCGGGGAGCTGTTTTTT. This chain joins TRBV7-2 and TRBJ2-2; no clear D gene. V was trimmed by 5 bases and J by 5 bases, leaving 12 bases between them. Germline V lookup: CDR1 SGHTA, CDR2 FQGNSA. The CDR3 contains 14 residues.

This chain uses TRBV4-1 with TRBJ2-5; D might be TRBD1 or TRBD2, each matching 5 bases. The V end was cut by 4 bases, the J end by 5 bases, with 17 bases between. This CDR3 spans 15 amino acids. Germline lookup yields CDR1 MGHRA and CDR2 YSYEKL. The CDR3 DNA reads TGCGCCAGCAGCCCCGTCGAGGGGCCTAGGGAGACCCAGTACTTC. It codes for CASSPVEGPRETQYF.

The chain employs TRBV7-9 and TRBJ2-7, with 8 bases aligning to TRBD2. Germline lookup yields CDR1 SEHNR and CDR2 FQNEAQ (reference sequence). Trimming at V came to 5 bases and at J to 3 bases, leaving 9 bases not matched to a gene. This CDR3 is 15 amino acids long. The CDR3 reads CASSPPAGGNYEQYF. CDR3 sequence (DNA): TGTGCCAGCAGCCCCCCCGCGGGGGGTAACTACGAGCAGTACTTC.

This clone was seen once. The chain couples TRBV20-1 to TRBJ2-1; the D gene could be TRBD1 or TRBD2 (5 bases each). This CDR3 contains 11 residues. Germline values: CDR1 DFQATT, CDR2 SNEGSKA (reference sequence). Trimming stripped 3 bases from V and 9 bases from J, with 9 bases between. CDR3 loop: CSASDGTEQFF. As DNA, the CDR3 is TGCAGTGCTAGTGACGGGACTGAGCAGTTCTTC.

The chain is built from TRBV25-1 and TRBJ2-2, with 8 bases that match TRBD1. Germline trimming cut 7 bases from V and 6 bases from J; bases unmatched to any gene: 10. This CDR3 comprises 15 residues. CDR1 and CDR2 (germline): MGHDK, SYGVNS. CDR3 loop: CASTDRDRPSGELFF. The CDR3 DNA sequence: TGTGCCAGCACAGACCGGGACAGGCCGTCCGGGGAGCTGTTTTTT.

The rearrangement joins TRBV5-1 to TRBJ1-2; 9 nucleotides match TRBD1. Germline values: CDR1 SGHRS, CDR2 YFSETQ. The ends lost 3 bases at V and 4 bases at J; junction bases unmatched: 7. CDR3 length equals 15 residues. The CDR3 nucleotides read TGCGCCAGCAGCTCGAGGACAGGGGCGGGCTATGGCTACACCTTC. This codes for CASSSRTGAGYGYTF.

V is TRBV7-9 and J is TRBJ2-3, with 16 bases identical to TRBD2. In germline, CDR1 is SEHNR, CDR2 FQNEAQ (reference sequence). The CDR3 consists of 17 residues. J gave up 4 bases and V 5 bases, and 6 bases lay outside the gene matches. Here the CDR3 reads CASSPGTSGGAADTQYF. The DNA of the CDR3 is TGTGCCAGCAGCCCGGGGACTAGCGGGGGGGCGGCAGATACGCAGTATTTT.

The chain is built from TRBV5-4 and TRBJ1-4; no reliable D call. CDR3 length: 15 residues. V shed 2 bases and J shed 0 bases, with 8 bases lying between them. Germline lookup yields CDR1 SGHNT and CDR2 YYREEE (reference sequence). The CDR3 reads CASSLYGTTNEKLFF. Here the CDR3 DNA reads TGTGCCAGCAGCTTATACGGGACAACTAATGAAAAACTGTTTTTT.

The CDR3 loop reads CASSRNTETWELFF. DNA of the CDR3: TGCGCCAGCAGCAGAAACACGGAGACCTGGGAGCTGTTTTTT. The chain couples TRBV5-1 to TRBJ2-2, with D unresolved. V was trimmed by 4 bases and J by 9 bases, leaving 16 bases between them. The CDR3 is 14 amino acids. Germline values: CDR1 SGHRS, CDR2 YFSETQ.

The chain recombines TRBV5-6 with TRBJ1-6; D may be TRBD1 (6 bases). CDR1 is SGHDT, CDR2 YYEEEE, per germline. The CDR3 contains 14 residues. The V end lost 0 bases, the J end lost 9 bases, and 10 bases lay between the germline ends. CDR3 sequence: CASSLVQGSSPLHF. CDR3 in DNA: TGTGCCAGCAGCTTGGTGCAGGGGAGTTCACCCCTCCACTTT.

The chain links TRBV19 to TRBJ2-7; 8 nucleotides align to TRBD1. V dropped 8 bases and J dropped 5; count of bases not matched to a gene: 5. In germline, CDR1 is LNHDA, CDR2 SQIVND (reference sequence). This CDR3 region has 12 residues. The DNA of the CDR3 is TGTGCCAGTTCGGGCAGGGGGCACGAGCAGTACTTC. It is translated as CASSGRGHEQYF.

The CDR3, as DNA: TGTGCCAGCAGTGAATTCCCCGGCCAGGGAGGCAATCAGCCCCAGCATTTT. It encodes CASSEFPGQGGNQPQHF. The chain couples TRBV25-1 to TRBJ1-5; D possibly corresponds to TRBD1 (5 bases). Between the trimmed V and J ends, which lost 1 base and 2 bases, there was a span of 15 bases. Germline V gives CDR1 MGHDK, CDR2 SYGVNS. CDR3 length: 17 residues. The full variable domain, rest sourced from reference TRBV25-1 and TRBJ1-5, is EADIYQTPRYLVIGTGKKITLECSQTMGHDKMYWYQQDPGMELHLIHYSYGVNSTEKGDLSSESTVSRIRTEHFPLTLESARPSHTSQYLCASSEFPGQGGNQPQHFGDGTRLSIL.

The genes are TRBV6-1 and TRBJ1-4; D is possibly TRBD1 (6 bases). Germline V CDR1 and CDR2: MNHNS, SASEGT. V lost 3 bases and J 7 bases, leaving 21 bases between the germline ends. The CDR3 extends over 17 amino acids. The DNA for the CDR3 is TGTGCCAGCAGTGATGGCCCCCAGGGGAGCGGGAGTGAAAAACTGTTTTTT. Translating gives CASSDGPQGSGSEKLFF.

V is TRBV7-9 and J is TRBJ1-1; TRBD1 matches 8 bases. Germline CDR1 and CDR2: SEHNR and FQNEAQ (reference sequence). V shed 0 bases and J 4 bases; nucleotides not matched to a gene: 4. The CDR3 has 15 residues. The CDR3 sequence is CASSLARQGTTEAFF. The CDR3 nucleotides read TGTGCCAGCAGCTTAGCGAGACAGGGGACCACTGAAGCTTTCTTT.

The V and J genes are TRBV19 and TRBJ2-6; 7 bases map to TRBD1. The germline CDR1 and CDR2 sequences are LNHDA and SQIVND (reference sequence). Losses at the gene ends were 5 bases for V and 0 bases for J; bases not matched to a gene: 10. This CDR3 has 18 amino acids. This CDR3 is CASSSRQGVFSGANVLTF. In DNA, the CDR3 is TGTGCCAGTAGTTCCCGACAGGGAGTTTTCTCTGGGGCCAACGTCCTGACTTTC.